This record concerns one T cell receptor (beta chain) sequence. These data come from a study of blood T cell repertoires in COVID-19. Sequencing was performed with immunoSEQ multiplex PCR; in TCRdb, only in-frame clones are kept and a portion is missing. The sample comprises approximately 140,000 clones, about 74% of which are singletons, and around 16% rests with the top ten. Germline CDR1 is SGHTA and CDR2 is FQGTGA. The ends lost 5 bases at V and 2 bases at J; junction bases unmatched: 8. The CDR3 extends over 17 amino acids. The chain couples TRBV7-3 to TRBJ2-1, with TRBD2 matching over 11 bases. The source material was peripheral blood. This TCR came from a man in his forties or fifties with acute or convalescent COVID-19. The CDR3 protein is CASSKLAGAATYNEQFF. DNA of the CDR3: TGTGCCAGCAGCAAACTAGCGGGGGCCGCTACCTACAATGAGCAGTTCTTC.